This T cell receptor beta chain was sequenced in a study of blood T cells in healthy people across ages. Study as a whole: Per every two T cells, about one barcoded beta molecule was captured by template switching. Findings of the study overall: A roughly linear age-dependent decrease characterized TCR beta diversity per million T cells. Nothing was known about donor CMV status, and this possibly confounded expanded clonotype changes.

Researchers isolated at least 7 million PBMCs per sample. Germline lookup yields CDR1 MNHNY and CDR2 SVGAGI (reference sequence). The CDR3 has 13 residues. Trimming removed 4 bases at V and 3 bases at J, with 9 bases between. This clonotype was detected only a few times. Its antigen is unknown. Sample-barcoded 5' priming and a J-beta primer mix drove a second PCR of roughly 7 to 11 cycles. TCRdb ran MiXCR on the 5' RACE reads and lists one entry per CDR3 protein. The table records fewer than 1,000,000 distinct CDR3 sequences, under 45% of them present only once. V is TRBV6-6 and J is TRBJ1-1; weak D call: TRBD1 (5 bases). The sequencing sample was made of blood. This clonotype originated in a man aged 55 to 70 in good health. CDR3 DNA sequence: TGTGCCAGCAGTTCGGCAGGGCACACTGAAGCTTTCTTT. Its translation is CASSSAGHTEAFF.